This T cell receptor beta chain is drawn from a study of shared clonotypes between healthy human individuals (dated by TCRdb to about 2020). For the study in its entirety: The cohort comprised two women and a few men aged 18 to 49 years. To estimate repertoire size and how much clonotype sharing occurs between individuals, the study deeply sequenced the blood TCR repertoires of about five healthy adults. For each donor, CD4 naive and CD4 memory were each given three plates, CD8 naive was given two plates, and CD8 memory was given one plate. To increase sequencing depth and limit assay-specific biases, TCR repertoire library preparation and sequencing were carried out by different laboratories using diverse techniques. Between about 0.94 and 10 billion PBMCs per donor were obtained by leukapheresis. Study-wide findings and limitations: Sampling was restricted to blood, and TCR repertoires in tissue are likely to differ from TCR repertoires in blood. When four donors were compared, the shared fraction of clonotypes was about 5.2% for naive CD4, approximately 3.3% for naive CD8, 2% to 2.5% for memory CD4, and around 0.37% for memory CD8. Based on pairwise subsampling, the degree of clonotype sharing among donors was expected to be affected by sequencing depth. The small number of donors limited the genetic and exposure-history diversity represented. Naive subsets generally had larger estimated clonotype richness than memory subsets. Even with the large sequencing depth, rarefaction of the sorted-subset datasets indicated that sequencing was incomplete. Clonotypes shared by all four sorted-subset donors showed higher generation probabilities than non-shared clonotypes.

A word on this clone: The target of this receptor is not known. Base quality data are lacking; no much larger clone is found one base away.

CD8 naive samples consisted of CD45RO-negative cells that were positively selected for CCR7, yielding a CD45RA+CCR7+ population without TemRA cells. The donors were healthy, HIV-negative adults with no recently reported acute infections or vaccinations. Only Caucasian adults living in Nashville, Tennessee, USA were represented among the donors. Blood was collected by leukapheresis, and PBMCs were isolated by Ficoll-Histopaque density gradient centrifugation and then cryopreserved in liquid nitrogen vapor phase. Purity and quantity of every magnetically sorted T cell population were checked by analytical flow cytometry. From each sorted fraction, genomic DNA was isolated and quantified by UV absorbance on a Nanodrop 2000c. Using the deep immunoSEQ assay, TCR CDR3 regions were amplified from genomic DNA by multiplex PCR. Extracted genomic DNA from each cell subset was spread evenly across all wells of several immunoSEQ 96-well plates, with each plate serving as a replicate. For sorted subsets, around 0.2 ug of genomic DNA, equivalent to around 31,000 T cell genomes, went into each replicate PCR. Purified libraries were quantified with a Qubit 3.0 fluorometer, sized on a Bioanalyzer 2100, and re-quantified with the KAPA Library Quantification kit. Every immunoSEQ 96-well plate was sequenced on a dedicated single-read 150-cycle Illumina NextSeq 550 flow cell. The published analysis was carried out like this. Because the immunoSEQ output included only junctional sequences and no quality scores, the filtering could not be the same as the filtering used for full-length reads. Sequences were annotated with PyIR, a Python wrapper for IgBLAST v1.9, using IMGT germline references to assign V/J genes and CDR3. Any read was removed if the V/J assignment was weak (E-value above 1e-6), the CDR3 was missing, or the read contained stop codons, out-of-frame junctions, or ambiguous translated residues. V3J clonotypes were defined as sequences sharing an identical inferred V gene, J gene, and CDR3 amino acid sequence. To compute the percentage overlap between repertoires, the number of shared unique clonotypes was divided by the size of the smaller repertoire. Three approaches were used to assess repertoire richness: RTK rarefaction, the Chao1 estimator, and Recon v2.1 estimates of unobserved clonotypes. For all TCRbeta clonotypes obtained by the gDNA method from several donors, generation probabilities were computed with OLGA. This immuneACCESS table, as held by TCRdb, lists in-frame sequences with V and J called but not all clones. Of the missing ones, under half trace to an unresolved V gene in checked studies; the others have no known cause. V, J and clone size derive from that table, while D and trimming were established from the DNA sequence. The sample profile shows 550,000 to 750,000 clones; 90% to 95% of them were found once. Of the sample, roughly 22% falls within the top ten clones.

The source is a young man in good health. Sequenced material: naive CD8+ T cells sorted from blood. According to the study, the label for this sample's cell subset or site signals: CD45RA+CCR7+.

Here is the DNA: TGCGCCAGCAGTGAGTCGACGCGGGACCCCTCCTACGAGCAGTACTTC. Its amino acids are CASSESTRDPSYEQYF. The V and J genes are TRBV10-1 and TRBJ2-7; 6 matching bases give a weak D call of TRBD2. The germline V gene (reference sequence) gives CDR1 as WNHNN and CDR2 as SYGVQD. From its cysteine to its phenylalanine, the CDR3 spans 16 amino acids. Kept here is only the CDR3 DNA, which spans 48 bases and is read in frame from base 1. V is reduced by 0 bases and J by 0 bases, leaving a spacing of 12 bases between them.